The T cell receptor beta chain under discussion was sequenced for a study of patients and donors after allogeneic stem cell transplantation. This clonotype has at least ten counts. A single record per CDR3 protein comes from TCRdb applying MiXCR to the RT-PCR reads. The repertoire holds about 960,000 distinct CDR3 sequences, with around 17% as singletons. V lost 5 bases and J 8 bases, leaving 15 bases between the germline ends. The CDR3 length is 13 residues. This TCR came from a human donor who was either an allogeneic HSCT recipient or a stem cell or donor lymphocyte infusion donor (not recorded which). It is not recorded whose cells these are; they may come from a transplant donor. The chain couples TRBV12-3 or TRBV12-4 to TRBJ1-2, with D perhaps TRBD1 (6 bases). The sample comprised blood, either unsorted or a sorted T cell fraction (not recorded which). Here the CDR3 DNA reads TGTGCCAGCAGTCCAAACAGGGTAGGGGGCTACACCTTC. It codes for CASSPNRVGGYTF.